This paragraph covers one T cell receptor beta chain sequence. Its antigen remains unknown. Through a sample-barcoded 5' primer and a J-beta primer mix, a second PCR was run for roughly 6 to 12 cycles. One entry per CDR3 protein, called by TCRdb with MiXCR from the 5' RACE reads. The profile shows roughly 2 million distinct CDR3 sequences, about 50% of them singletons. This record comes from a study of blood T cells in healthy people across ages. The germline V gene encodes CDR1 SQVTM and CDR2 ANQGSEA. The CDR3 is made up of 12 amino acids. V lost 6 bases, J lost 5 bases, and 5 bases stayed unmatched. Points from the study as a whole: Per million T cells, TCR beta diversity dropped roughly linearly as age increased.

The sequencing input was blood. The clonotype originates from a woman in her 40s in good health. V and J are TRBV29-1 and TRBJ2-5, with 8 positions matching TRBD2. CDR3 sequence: CSVGGGWETQYF. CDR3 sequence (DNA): TGCAGCGTCGGGGGGGGCTGGGAGACCCAGTACTTC.